Reported below is one T cell receptor beta chain. This sample stems from a study of shared clonotypes between healthy human individuals. Background on the study: Those who served as donors were a couple of women and a few men between the ages of 18 and 49.

Libraries were prepared by immunoSEQ multiplex PCR; TCRdb keeps only in-frame clonotypes and omits some of them. The table includes hundreds of thousands of clones, over 65% detected once. All donors were Caucasian adults living in Nashville, Tennessee. CDR3 size: 15 residues. V was clipped by 5 bases and J by 6 bases, with 20 bases between them. Germline V gene lookup returns CDR1 SGHAT and CDR2 FQNNGV. The sequenced material came from memory CD4+ T cells sorted from blood. Sample subset: CD45RA-negative fraction. This sequence was found in a woman in her thirties in good health. The V and J genes are TRBV11-2 and TRBJ2-7; D perhaps matches TRBD2 (5 bases). The CDR3, as DNA: TGTGCCAGCAGCCCAGTTGGGTACTTTCGGGGCGAGCAGTACTTC. Its protein product is CASSPVGYFRGEQYF.